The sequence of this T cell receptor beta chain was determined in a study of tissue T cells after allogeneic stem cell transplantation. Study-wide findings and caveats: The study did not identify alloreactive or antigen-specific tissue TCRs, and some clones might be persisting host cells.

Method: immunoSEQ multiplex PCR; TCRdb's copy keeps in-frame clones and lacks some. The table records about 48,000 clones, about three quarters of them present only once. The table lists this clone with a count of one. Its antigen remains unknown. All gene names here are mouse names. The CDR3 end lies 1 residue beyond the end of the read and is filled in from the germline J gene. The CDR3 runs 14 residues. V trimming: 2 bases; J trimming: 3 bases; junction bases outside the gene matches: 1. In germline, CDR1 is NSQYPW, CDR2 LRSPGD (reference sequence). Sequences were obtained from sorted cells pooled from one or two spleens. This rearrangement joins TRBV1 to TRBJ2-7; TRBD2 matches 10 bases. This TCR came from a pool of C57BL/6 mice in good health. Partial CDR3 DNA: TGCACCTGCAGTGCAACTGGGGGGGGCTATGAACAGTAC. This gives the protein CTCSATGGGYEQY. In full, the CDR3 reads CTCSATGGGYEQYF.